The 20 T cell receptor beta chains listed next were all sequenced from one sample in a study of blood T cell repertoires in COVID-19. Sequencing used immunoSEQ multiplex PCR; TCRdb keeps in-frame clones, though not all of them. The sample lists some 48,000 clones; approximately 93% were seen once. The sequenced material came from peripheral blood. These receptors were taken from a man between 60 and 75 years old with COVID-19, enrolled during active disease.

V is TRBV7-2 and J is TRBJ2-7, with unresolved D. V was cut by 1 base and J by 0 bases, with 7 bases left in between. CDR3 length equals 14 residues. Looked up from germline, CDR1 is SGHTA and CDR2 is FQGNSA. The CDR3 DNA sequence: TGTGCCAGCAGCTTAGACTACCACTCCTACGAGCAGTACTTC. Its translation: CASSLDYHSYEQYF. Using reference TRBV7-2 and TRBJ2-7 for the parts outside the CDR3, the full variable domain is GAGVSQSPSNKVTEKGKDVELRCDPISGHTALYWYRQSLGQGLEFLIYFQGNSAPDKSGLPSDRFSAERTGGSVSTLTIQRTQQEDSAVYLCASSLDYHSYEQYFGPGTRLTVT.

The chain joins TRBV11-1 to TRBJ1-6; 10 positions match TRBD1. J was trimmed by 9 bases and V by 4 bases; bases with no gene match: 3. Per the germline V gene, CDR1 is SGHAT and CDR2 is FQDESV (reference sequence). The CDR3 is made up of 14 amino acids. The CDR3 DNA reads TGTGCCAGCAGCTCGGGACAGGGGAGTTCACCCCTCCACTTT. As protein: CASSSGQGSSPLHF.

CDR3 region: CASSSTSGVIYEQYF. CDR3 DNA: TGTGCCAGCAGTAGTACTAGCGGGGTTATCTACGAGCAGTACTTC. V is TRBV6-2 or TRBV6-3 and J is TRBJ2-7; TRBD2 matches at 10 bases. From germline, CDR1 is MNHEY and CDR2 SVGEGT. The CDR3 sequence is 15 residues long. V was pared by 5 bases and J by 3 bases, with 7 bases of the junction left unmatched.

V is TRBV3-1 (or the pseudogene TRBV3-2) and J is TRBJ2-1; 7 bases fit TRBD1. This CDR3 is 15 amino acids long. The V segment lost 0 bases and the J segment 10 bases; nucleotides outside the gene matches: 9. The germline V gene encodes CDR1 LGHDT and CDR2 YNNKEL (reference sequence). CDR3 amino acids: CASSQDRRGGREQFF. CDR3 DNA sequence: TGTGCCAGCAGCCAAGATCGTAGAGGGGGCAGGGAGCAGTTCTTC.

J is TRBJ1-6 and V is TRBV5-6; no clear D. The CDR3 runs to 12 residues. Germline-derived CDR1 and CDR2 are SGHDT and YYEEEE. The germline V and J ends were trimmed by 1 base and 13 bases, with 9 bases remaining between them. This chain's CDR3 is CASSLRTRPLHF. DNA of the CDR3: TGTGCCAGCAGCTTGCGTACTAGGCCCCTCCACTTT.

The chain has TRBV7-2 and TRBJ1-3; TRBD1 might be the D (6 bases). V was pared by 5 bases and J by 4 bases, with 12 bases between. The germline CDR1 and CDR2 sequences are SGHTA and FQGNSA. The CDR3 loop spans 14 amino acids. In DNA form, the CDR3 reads TGTGCCAGCAGCCCCAGGGGAGCCGGAAACACCATATATTTT. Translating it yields CASSPRGAGNTIYF.

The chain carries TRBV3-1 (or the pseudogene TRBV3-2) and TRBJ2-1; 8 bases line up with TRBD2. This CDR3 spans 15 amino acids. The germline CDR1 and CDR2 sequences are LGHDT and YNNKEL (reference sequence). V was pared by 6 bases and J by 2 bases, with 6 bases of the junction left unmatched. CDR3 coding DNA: TGTGCCAGCAGTCCCGGGACTAGTGCCTACAATGAGCAGTTCTTC. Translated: CASSPGTSAYNEQFF.

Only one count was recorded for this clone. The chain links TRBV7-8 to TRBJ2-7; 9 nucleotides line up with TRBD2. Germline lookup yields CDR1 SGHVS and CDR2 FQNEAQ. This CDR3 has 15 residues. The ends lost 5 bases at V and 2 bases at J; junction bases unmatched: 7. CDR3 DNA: TGTGCCAGCAGCAGAATGGCTAGCGGGACCTACGAGCAGTACTTC. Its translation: CASSRMASGTYEQYF.

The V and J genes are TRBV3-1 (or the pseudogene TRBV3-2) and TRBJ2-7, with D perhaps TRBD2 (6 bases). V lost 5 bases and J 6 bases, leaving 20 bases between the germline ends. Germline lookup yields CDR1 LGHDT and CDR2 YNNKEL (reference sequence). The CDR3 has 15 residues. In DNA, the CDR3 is TGTGCCAGCAGCGTCGGTGGGGGGAGCCTTGGCGAGCAGTACTTC. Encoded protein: CASSVGGGSLGEQYF.

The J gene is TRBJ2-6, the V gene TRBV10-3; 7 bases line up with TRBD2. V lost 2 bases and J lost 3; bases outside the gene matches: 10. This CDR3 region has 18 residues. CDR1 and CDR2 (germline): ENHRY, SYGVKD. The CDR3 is CAISEPTVPGGGANVLTF. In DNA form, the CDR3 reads TGTGCCATCAGTGAGCCAACGGTGCCGGGGGGTGGGGCCAACGTCCTGACTTTC.

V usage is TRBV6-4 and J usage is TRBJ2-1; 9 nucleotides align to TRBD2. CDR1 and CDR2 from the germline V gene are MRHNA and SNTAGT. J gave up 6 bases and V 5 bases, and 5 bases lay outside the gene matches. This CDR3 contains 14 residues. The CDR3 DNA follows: TGTGCCAGCAGTAAAGGACTAGCGTCCAATGAGCAGTTCTTC. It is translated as CASSKGLASNEQFF.

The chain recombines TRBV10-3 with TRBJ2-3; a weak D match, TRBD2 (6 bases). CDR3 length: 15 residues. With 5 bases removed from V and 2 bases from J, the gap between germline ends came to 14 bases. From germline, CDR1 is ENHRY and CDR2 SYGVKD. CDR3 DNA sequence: TGTGCCATCAGTCCTAGCGCCCTGTCCACAGATACGCAGTATTTT. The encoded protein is CAISPSALSTDTQYF.

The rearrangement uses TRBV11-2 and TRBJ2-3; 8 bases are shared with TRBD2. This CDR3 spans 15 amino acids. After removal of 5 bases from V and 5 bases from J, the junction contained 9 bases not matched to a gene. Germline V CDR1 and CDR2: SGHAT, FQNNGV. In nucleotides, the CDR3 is TGTGCCAGCAGCCCAGGCCCCGGGGGGGGAGATACGCAGTATTTT. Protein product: CASSPGPGGGDTQYF. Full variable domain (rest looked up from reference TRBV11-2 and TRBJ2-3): EAGVAQSPRYKIIEKRQSVAFWCNPISGHATLYWYQQILGQGPKLLIQFQNNGVVDDSQLPKDRFSAERLKGVDSTLKIQPAKLEDSAVYLCASSPGPGGGDTQYFGPGTRLTVL.

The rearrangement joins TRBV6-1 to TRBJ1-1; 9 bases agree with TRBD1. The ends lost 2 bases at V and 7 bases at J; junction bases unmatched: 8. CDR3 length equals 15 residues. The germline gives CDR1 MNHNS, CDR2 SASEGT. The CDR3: CASSEPGQGSLEAFF. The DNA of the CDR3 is TGTGCCAGCAGTGAACCGGGACAGGGCTCCCTTGAAGCTTTCTTT.

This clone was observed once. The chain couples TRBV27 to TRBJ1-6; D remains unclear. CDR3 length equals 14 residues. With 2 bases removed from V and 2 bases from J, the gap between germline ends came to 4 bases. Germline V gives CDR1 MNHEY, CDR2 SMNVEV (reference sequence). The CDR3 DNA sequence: TGTGCCAGCAGTTTAGGCCCCTATAATTCACCCCTCCACTTT. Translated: CASSLGPYNSPLHF.

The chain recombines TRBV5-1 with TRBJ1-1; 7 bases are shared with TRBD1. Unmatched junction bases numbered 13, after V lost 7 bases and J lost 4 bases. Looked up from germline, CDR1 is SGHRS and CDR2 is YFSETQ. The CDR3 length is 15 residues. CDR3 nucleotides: TGCGCCAGCGGCTCAGAAAGAGGGGGCGGCACTGAAGCTTTCTTT. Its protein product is CASGSERGGGTEAFF.

The CDR3 DNA follows: TGTGCCAGCAGCGTAGTAAGGGCCCGGGGGGGTGGCAAATATGAGCAGTTCTTC. Its translation is CASSVVRARGGGKYEQFF. This sequence joins TRBV9 and TRBJ2-1, with 8 bases lining up with TRBD2. The germline V gene encodes CDR1 SGDLS and CDR2 YYNGEE. V lost 0 bases, J lost 8 bases, and 16 bases stayed unmatched. This CDR3 is built from 18 residues.

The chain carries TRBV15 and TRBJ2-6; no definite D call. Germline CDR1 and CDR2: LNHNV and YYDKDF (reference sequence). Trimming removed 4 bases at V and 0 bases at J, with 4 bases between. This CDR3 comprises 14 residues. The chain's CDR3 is CATSMSSGANVLTF. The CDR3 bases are TGTGCCACCAGCATGAGCTCTGGGGCCAACGTCCTGACTTTC.

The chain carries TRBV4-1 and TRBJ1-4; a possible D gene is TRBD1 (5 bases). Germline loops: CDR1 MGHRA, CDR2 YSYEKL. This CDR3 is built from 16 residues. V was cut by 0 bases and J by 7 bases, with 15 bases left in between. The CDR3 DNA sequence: TGCGCCAGCAGCCAAGATTCGGGCAGGGTAGGTGAAAAACTGTTTTTT. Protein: CASSQDSGRVGEKLFF.

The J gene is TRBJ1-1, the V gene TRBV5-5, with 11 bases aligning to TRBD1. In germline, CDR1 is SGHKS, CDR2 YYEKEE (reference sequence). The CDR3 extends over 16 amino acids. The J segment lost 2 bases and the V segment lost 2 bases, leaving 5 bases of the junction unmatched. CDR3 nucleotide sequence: TGTGCCAGCAGCTTCCTGGACAGGGGGCTTAACACTGAAGCTTTCTTT. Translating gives CASSFLDRGLNTEAFF.